These 12 T cell receptor beta chains share one sample of origin, sequenced in a study of neurological immune-mediated disorders. In TCRdb, the 5' RACE reads were re-called with MiXCR into one record per CDR3 protein. The sample contains 95,000 to 110,000 distinct CDR3 sequences, approximately 10% of which appear only once. Time point indicated: longitudinal time-point 3. Material for sequencing was PBMCs. These receptors were collected from a female donor with HTLV-1-associated myelopathy (HAM/TSP).

The sample holds many counts of this clonotype. The chain carries TRBV5-1 and TRBJ1-1; no clear D. CDR1 is SGHRS and CDR2 is YFSETQ in the germline V gene. There are 14 residues in the CDR3. V shed 0 bases and J shed 6 bases, with 12 bases lying between them. CDR3 region: CASSLGLYDPEAFF. The CDR3, as DNA: TGCGCCAGCAGCTTGGGCCTCTATGACCCTGAAGCTTTCTTT.

This clonotype was seen at least ten times. The chain combines TRBV4-1 with TRBJ1-1; the match to TRBD1 covers 10 bases. The CDR3 extends over 16 amino acids. Germline values: CDR1 MGHRA, CDR2 YSYEKL. V lost 4 bases and J lost 1; bases outside the gene matches: 6. CDR3 sequence reads: CASSPGTGAGNTEAFF. Written as DNA, the CDR3 is TGCGCCAGCAGCCCCGGGACAGGGGCAGGGAACACTGAAGCTTTCTTT.

The table lists this clonotype with many counts. The chain couples TRBV7-6 to TRBJ2-5, with TRBD2 identical over 10 bases. V lost 6 bases to trimming and J lost 3 bases; unmatched junction nucleotides: 7. The CDR3 covers 15 residues. Germline lookup yields CDR1 SGHVS and CDR2 FNYEAQ. The CDR3: CASRSTGLAEETQYF. The CDR3 DNA is TGTGCCAGCAGGTCCACCGGACTAGCGGAAGAGACCCAGTACTTC.

The V and J genes are TRBV10-3 and TRBJ2-1; possibly TRBD1 or TRBD2 for D (5 bases each). Trimming took 6 bases from V and 9 from J, leaving 18 bases between them. CDR1 is ENHRY and CDR2 is SYGVKD in the germline V gene. The CDR3 has 14 residues. This chain's CDR3 is CAISASGTAGEQFF. The CDR3 DNA reads as TGTGCCATCAGCGCGTCCGGGACGGCGGGTGAGCAGTTCTTC.

This clonotype was detected many times. The genes are TRBV5-1 and TRBJ1-1, with 7 bases fitting TRBD1. After removal of 0 bases from V and 4 bases from J, the junction contained 6 bases not matched to a gene. Germline V CDR1 and CDR2: SGHRS, YFSETQ. The length of the CDR3 is 15 residues. In nucleotides, the CDR3 is TGCGCCAGCAGCTTGGCCGGGACAGTAACCACTGAAGCTTTCTTT. This sequence encodes CASSLAGTVTTEAFF.

This clonotype has at least ten counts. The chain employs TRBV5-1 and TRBJ1-2; no firm D call. CDR3 length: 15 residues. V gave up 0 bases and J gave up 9 bases, with 18 bases separating them. From germline, CDR1 is SGHRS and CDR2 YFSETQ. The CDR3 loop reads CASSLAPGNDPRYTF. In nucleotides, the CDR3 is TGCGCCAGCAGCTTGGCCCCGGGCAATGATCCCCGCTACACCTTC.

The CDR3 here is CAISEGQGQGYEQYF. The CDR3 coding sequence is TGTGCCATCAGTGAGGGACAGGGACAGGGGTACGAGCAGTACTTC. The chain links TRBV10-3 to TRBJ2-7, with 10 bases matching TRBD1. V lost 2 bases and J lost 4; bases outside the gene matches: 5. The CDR3 sequence is 15 residues long. CDR1 is ENHRY and CDR2 is SYGVKD in the germline V gene.

This clonotype was observed at least ten times. J is TRBJ1-1 and V is TRBV7-9; no definite D call. CDR3 length: 15 amino acids. CDR1 SEHNR and CDR2 FQNEAQ come from the germline V gene (reference sequence). Trimming took 6 bases from V and 1 from J, leaving 15 bases between them. The CDR3 nucleotides are TGTGCCAGCAGGCCCCGGGAGCGGAGGAACACTGAAGCTTTCTTT. Its protein product is CASRPRERRNTEAFF.

This chain joins TRBV3-1 and TRBJ1-2; TRBD1 matches 7 bases. Germline-derived CDR1 and CDR2 are LGHDT and YNNKEL (reference sequence). The CDR3 contains 14 residues. Trimming at V came to 5 bases and at J to 3 bases, leaving 6 bases not matched to a gene. The CDR3 spells CASSYQGVDYGYTF. Here the CDR3 DNA reads TGTGCCAGCAGCTACCAGGGGGTGGACTATGGCTACACCTTC.

A few counts support this clonotype. A junction end diverges from the germline sequence, so it may reflect a read error. The chain's CDR3 is CATSRGSSISYEQYF. The CDR3 DNA sequence: TGTGCTACCAGCAGAGGGTCTAGCATCTCCTACGAGCAGTACTTC. The chain uses TRBV15 and TRBJ2-7; a possible D gene is TRBD2 (5 bases). Germline CDR1 LNHNV, CDR2 YYDKDF (reference sequence). The CDR3 contains 15 residues.

As concerns this clonotype: A much larger clonotype is one base distant, so this may be a read error. The chain is built from TRBV7-9 and TRBJ2-2, with D perhaps assigned TRBD1 or TRBD2 (5 bases each). Germline CDR1 reads SEHNR; CDR2 reads FQNEAQ (reference sequence). CDR3 length equals 15 residues. CDR3 in DNA: TGTGCCAGCAGCTTCCTAAGGGGTGGCACCGGGGAGCTGTCTTTT. This codes for CASSFLRGGTGELSF.

This clonotype has ten or more counts. The CDR3 sequence: CASSGDRQRLKNIQYF. CDR3 sequence (DNA): TGTGCCAGCAGCGGAGATCGACAGCGCCTTAAAAACATTCAGTACTTC. The rearrangement uses TRBV12-3 or TRBV12-4 and TRBJ2-4, with TRBD1 as a possible D gene (5 bases). This CDR3 has 16 residues. V shed 6 bases and J shed 4 bases, with 19 bases lying between them.